The source of this T cell receptor (beta chain) is a study of blood T cell repertoires in COVID-19. Background on the study: Italy, Spain and the United States were the sources of the convalescent and acute COVID-19 samples. Sample material is recorded as cDNA or gDNA derived from T cells, B-cell-depleted T cells, or PBMCs.

Membership in each cohort depended on participant-reported clinical history. Some clones are missing from TCRdb's copy, which holds only in-frame ones; the method was immunoSEQ multiplex PCR. The sample carries 390,000 or so clones, approximately 90% recorded once. This TCR came from a woman aged 50 to 60 who had recovered from COVID-19. What was sequenced was PBMCs or T cells enriched from blood (not recorded which).

The CDR3 is CASSLAGGESGGLYF. The DNA for the CDR3 is TGTGCCAGCAGTTTAGCTGGGGGCGAGAGCGGGGGGTTGTATTTT. V and J are TRBV27 and TRBJ2-3; 9 bases fit TRBD2. The CDR3 spans 15 residues. Trimming took 2 bases from V and 14 from J; bases not matched to a gene: 14. CDR1 MNHEY and CDR2 SMNVEV come from the germline V gene (reference sequence).